This T cell receptor beta chain was captured in a study of blood T cell repertoires in COVID-19. At the level of the study: Sources were T cells, B-cell-depleted T cells, or PBMCs; the material itself was cDNA or gDNA.

In the original workflow: Nucleated cell counts were estimated from reference gene primer amplification. Assay: immunoSEQ multiplex PCR; the TCRdb copy retains only in-frame clones and omits some. For V, J and clone size, that table is used; D and trimming come from the DNA. The sample has 90,000 to 110,000 clones; approximately 80% are singletons. The CDR3 runs 13 residues. Per germline, CDR1 KGHSH and CDR2 LQKENI. The trim removed 2 bases at V and 5 bases at J, leaving 0 bases unmatched. Input material: peripheral blood. V usage is TRBV18 and J usage is TRBJ2-5, with 9 positions matching TRBD2. This TCR was recovered from an elderly man with acute or convalescent COVID-19. CDR3 coding DNA: TGTGCCAGCTCACCAGGACTAGCGGAGACCCAGTACTTC. It codes for CASSPGLAETQYF.